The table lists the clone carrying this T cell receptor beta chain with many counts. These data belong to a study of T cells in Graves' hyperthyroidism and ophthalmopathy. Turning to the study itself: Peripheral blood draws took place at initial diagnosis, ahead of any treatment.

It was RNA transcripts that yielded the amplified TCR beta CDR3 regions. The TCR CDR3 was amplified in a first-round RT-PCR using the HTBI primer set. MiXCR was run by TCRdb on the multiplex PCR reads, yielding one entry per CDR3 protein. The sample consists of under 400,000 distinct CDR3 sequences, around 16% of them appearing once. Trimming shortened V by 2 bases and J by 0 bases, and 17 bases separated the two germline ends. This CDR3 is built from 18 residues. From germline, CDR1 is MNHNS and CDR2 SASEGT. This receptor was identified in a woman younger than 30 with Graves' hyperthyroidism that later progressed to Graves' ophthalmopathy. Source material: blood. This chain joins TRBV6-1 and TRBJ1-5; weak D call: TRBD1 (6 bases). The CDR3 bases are TGTGCCAGCAGTGAAAAGGTCAGGGGATATTATAGCAATCAGCCCCAGCATTTT. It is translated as CASSEKVRGYYSNQPQHF.